This T cell receptor beta chain was retrieved from a study of T-cell reconstitution after alpha-beta-depleted transplantation in children. V was shortened by 0 bases and J by 6 bases, with 8 bases between the two germline ends. The CDR3 extends over 13 amino acids. Germline V gives CDR1 DFQATT, CDR2 SNEGSKA (reference sequence). A word on this clonotype: The target antigen is unknown.

The study, taken as a whole, reports: T-cell numbers and diversity, one year after transplant, stemmed largely from T cells that were newly produced. At day 60, the high TCRbeta diversity found in some patients originated from recipient T cells and thymic progenitors that had survived. Where alpha-beta T cells came from about two months after transplant was reportedly several hundred expanded graft clones.

Unique molecular identifiers tagged the TCRbeta library. TCRdb ran MiXCR on the PCR reads and lists one entry per CDR3 protein. This table has over 120,000 distinct CDR3 sequences, about 8.8% appearing once. Sequencing was performed on PBMCs, mostly from graft donor cells, taken 180 days after TCRalphabeta/CD19-depleted stem cell transplant. The sequence was obtained from a female patient aged 2-9 years who had a stem cell transplant for congenital amegakaryocytic thrombocytopenia, so the T cells may come from the graft donor. V and J are TRBV20-1 and TRBJ2-2, with D possibly matching TRBD1 (5 bases). The DNA of the CDR3 is TGCAGTGCTAGAGATGGCAGGGCCGGGGAGCTGTTTTTT. This encodes CSARDGRAGELFF.